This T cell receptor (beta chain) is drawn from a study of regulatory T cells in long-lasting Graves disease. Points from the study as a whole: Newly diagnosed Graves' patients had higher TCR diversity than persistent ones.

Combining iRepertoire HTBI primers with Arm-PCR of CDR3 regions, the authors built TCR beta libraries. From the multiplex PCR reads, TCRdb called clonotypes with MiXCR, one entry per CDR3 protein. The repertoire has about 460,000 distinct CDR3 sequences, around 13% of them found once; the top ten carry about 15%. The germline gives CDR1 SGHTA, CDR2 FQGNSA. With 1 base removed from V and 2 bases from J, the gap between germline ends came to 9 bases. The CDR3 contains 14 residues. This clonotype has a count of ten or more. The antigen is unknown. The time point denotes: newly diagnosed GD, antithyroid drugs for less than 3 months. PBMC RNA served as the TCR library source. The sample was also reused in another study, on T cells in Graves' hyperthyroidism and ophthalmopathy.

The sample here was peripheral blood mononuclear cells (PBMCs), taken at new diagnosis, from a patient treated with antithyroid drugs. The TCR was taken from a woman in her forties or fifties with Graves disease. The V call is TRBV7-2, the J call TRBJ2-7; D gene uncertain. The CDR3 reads CASSLGDGPYEQYF. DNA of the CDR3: TGTGCCAGCAGCTTAGGTGACGGCCCCTACGAGCAGTACTTC.